Given below is one TCR beta chain in context. Antigen: not known. The data were obtained in a study of beta chain features in type 1 diabetes. Study-level findings and limits: Across all four CD4+ subsets, people with type 1 diabetes showed modestly shorter TCRB CDR3s.

Since all of the isolated RNA was reverse transcribed, expressed TCRB transcripts were what got sequenced. The repertoire was sequenced with immunoSEQ multiplex PCR; TCRdb's copy has only in-frame clones and lacks some. The sample holds about 28,000 clones, 56% seen once. The CDR3 consists of 15 residues. V trimming: 8 bases; J trimming: 4 bases; junction bases outside the gene matches: 12. Germline-derived CDR1 and CDR2 are LNHDA and SQIVND (reference sequence). The source material was Tregs from blood. The V gene is TRBV19, the J gene TRBJ1-2; TRBD1 agrees at 8 bases. This sequence was found in a woman aged 18 to 35 with type 1 diabetes. The CDR3 sequence: CASAPGQVSRYGYTF. The DNA of the CDR3 is TGTGCCAGTGCACCGGGACAGGTCTCCCGCTATGGCTACACCTTC.